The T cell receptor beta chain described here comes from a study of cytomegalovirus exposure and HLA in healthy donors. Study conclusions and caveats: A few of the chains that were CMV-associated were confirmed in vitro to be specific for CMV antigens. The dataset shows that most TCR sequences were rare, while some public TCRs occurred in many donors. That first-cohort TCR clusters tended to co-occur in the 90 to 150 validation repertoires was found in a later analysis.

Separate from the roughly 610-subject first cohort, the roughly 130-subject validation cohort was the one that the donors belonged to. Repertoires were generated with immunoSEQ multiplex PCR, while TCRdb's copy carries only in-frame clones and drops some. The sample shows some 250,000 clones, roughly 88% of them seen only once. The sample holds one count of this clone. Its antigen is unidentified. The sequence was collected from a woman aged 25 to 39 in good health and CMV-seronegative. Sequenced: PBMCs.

CDR3 DNA sequence: TGCAGCGCAAGATCTGGAAACACCATATATTTT. Its protein product is CSARSGNTIYF. The J gene is TRBJ1-3, the V gene TRBV29-1; D not certain. V lost 7 bases and J 1 base, leaving 5 bases between the germline ends. This CDR3 has 11 amino acids. Germline loops: CDR1 SQVTM, CDR2 ANQGSEA.